This TCR beta chain was captured by sequencing in a study of cytomegalovirus exposure and HLA in healthy donors. The overall study: A data release that came early held approximately 85 million unique TCRs from HLA-typed donors.

Comments on this clone: Its cognate antigen is unknown.

Study-wide findings and caveats: Several of the most significant clusters appeared, in a later analysis, to be linked to common viral pathogens. Judged likely to be a sequencing artifact was a cluster of highly shared sequence variants.

The CDR3 extends over 18 amino acids. V trimming: 0 bases; J trimming: 0 bases; junction bases outside the gene matches: 7. Germline assignment: CDR1 SGHRS and CDR2 YFSETQ. Researchers ran the PCR with 60 Vbeta and 13 Jbeta primers. Produced via immunoSEQ multiplex PCR; TCRdb's table is partial and in-frame only. In the table there are about 130,000 clones, over 70% of which are singletons. The chain recombines TRBV5-1 with TRBJ2-1; 9 bases map to TRBD2. The receptor was isolated from a woman between 40 and 55 years old in good health and CMV-seronegative. The sample was PBMCs. In DNA, the CDR3 is TGCGCCAGCAGCTTGGCGATGGTAGCGGGAGTCTCCTACAATGAGCAGTTCTTC. Its protein product is CASSLAMVAGVSYNEQFF.